The T cell receptor (beta chain) described here comes from a study of CD8+ T cells in alopecia areata (dated 2018 in TCRdb). With respect to the entire study: Treated patients were enrolled in an open-label pilot trial of oral tofacitinib, 5 to 10 mg twice daily, for moderate-to-severe alopecia areata. Amplification of TCRbeta CDR3 regions was done by immunoSEQ multiplex PCR using 35 Vbeta forward primers and 13 Jbeta reverse primers. On the human side, TCRbeta sequencing was run on scalp tissue and on sorted CD4+ and CD8+ peripheral blood T cells from healthy controls and from alopecia areata patients with either patchy or totalis/universalis disease. RNA came from the PAXgene miRNA kit for fixed scalp, the miRNeasy kit for PBMCs, and the RNeasy kit for mouse skin. The study used high-throughput TCRbeta sequencing to examine T cell clonal expansion in alopecia areata, in both the C3H/HeJ mouse model and human patients. Scalp clonality was compared among normal scalp (n=4), patchy alopecia areata scalp (n=8), and alopecia totalis/universalis scalp (n=8). Tofacitinib-treated patients had biopsies at baseline and at 4 and 24 weeks of treatment, with a later scalp biopsy in several patients. Tofacitinib was administered for 6 to 18 months, and 6 months of follow-up off drug were then conducted to assess delayed response and recurrence.

Peripheral blood and lesional scalp punch biopsies were obtained from patients with alopecia areata. PBMCs were separated by density centrifugation and stained for CD3, CD4 and CD8, after which CD4+ and CD8+ T cells were sorted on a FACSAria. To prepare the library, the immunoSEQ multiplex PCR assay was applied. RNA was extracted from all samples and reverse transcribed into cDNA, which served as template for TCR sequencing. First-strand cDNA was synthesized using SuperScript III with a 2:1 mix of oligo-dT and random hexamers. A synthetic immune receptor repertoire was used to assess amplification bias, and residual bias was removed computationally. In the authors' own workflow: Raw reads were preprocessed to remove errors, and CDR3 was defined according to IMGT conventions as the region from the conserved cysteine to phenylalanine. Clonality was calculated as 1 minus Shannon entropy normalized by log2 of the number of productive unique TCRs. Whether scalp clones were CD4 or CD8 was inferred by matching scalp TCRbeta sequences against CD4 and CD8 repertoires sorted from blood. TCRdb limited this immuneACCESS table to in-frame rearrangements with V and J called. A share of clones is missing; checked studies link under half to unresolved V genes, and the rest is unexplained. That table furnishes V, J and clone size, whereas the DNA furnished D and trimming. The table for this sample lists approximately 150,000 clones; more than 45% of them were counted only once. The ten largest clones capture roughly 6.8% of the sample.

Inclusive of the bounding cysteine and phenylalanine, the CDR3 is 15 residues long. Here the CDR3 DNA is all that survives: 45 bases in frame from base 1. CDR1 is given as SGHTA and CDR2 as FQGTGA, both from the germline V gene. Trimming at the junction amounts to 8 bases on V and 2 bases on J, and the germline ends lie 16 bases apart. This clone has a handful of counts. Its antigen is not yet known. No base quality information exists; no much larger clone differs at one position. Results the study describes overall, beyond this receptor: Shared TCR sequences between patients were less evident than in mice, which may be partly attributable to HLA diversity in the patient population. Compared with normal scalp, lesional scalp, particularly in alopecia totalis/universalis, had higher clonality and more expanded CD8+ clones, which suggests antigenic drive. Unlike mouse skin, which is dominated by gammadelta T cells, normal human skin has resident alphabeta T cells that are also sequenced, and this complicates analysis of the scalp TCR repertoire.

Material for sequencing was CD4+ T cells sorted from blood. The receptor chain draws on TRBV7-3 and TRBJ1-5, and TRBD1 may be the D gene, going by 5 matching bases. The origin of this receptor is a human donor with alopecia areata. The sequence in DNA is TGTGCCAGCCCTCAGGGCTCCCTTTGCAATCAGCCCCAGCATTTT. It is translated as CASPQGSLCNQPQHF.